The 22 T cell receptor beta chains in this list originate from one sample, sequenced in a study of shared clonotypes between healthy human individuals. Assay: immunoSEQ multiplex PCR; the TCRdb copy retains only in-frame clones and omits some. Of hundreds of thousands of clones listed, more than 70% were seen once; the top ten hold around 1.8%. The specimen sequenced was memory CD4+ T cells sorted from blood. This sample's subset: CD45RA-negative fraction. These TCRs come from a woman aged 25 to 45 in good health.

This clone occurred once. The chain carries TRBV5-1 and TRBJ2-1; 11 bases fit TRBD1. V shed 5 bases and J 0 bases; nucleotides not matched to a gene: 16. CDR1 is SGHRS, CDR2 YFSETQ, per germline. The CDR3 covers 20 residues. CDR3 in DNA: TGCGCCAGCAGACTAACCGGGACAGGGGGTAGTGGAAGCTCCTACAATGAGCAGTTCTTC. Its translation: CASRLTGTGGSGSSYNEQFF.

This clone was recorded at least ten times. The CDR3 spells CASSLVRGTQPQHF. CDR3 sequence (DNA): TGTGCCAGCAGCTTAGTCAGAGGGACTCAGCCCCAGCATTTT. This chain uses TRBV7-2 with TRBJ1-5; TRBD1 is a possible D gene (5 bases). This CDR3 is 14 amino acids long. Trimming cost V 1 base and J 6 bases, with 10 bases left between them. The germline V gene encodes CDR1 SGHTA and CDR2 FQGNSA.

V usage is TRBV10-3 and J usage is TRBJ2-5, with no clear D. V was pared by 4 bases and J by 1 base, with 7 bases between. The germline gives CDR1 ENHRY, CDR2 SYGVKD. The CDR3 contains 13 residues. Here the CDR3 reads CAISVPPQETQYF. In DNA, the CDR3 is TGTGCCATCAGTGTGCCCCCCCAAGAGACCCAGTACTTC.

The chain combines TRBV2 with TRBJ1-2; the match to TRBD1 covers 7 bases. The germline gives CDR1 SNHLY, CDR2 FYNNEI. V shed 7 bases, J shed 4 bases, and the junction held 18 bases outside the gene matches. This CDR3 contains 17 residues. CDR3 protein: CASKLSSTGVVVYGYTF. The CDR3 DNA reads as TGTGCCAGCAAATTATCGAGTACAGGGGTTGTTGTCTATGGCTACACCTTC.

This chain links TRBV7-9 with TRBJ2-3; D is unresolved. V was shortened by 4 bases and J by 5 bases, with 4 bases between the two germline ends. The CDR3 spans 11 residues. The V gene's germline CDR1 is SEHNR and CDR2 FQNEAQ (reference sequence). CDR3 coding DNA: TGTGCCAGCAGCTCGAAAGATACGCAGTATTTT. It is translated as CASSSKDTQYF.

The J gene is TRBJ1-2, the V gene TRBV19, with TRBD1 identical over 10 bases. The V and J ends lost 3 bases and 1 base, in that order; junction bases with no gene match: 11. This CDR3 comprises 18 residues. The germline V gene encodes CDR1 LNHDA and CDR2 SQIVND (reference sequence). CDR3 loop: CASSMSWTGGTFNYGYTF. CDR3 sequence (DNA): TGTGCCAGTAGTATGAGCTGGACAGGGGGAACCTTTAACTATGGCTACACCTTC.

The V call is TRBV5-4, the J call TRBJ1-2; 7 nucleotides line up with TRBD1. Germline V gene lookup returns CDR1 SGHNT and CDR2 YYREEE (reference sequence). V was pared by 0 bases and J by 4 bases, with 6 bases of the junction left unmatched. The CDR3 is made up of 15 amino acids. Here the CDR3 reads CASSLGRTGGYGYTF. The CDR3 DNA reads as TGTGCCAGCAGCTTGGGCAGGACAGGAGGCTATGGCTACACCTTC.

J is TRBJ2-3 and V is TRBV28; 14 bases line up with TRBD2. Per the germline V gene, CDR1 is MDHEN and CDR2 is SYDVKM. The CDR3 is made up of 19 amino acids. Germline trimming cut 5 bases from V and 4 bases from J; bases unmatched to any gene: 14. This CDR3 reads CASSGGLAGEGRIADTQYF. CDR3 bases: TGTGCCAGCAGTGGGGGACTAGCGGGAGAGGGGAGGATAGCAGATACGCAGTATTTT.

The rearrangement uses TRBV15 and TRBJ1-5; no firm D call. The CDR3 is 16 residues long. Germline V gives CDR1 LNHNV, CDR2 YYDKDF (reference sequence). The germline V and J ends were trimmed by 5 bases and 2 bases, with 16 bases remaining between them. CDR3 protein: CATSVPGNQRNQPQHF. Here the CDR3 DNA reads TGTGCCACCAGCGTACCTGGAAATCAGCGCAATCAGCCCCAGCATTTT.

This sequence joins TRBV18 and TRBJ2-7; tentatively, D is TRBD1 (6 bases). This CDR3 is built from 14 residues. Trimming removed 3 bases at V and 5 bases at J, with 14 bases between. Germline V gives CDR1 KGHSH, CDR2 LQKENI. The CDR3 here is CASSPQQGVDEQYF. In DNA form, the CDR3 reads TGTGCCAGCTCACCCCAACAGGGAGTGGACGAGCAGTACTTC.

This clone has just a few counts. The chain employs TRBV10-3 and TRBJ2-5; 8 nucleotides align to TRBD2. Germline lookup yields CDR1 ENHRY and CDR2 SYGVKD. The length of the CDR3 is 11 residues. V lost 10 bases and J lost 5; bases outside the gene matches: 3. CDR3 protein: CATGGRETQYF. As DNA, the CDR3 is TGTGCCACGGGAGGGCGGGAGACCCAGTACTTC.

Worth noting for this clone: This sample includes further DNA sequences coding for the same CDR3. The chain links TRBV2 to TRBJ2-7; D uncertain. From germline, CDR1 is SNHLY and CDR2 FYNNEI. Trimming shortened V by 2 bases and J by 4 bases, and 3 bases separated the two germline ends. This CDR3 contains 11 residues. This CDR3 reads CASSEIYEQYF. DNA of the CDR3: TGTGCCAGCAGTGAAATATACGAGCAGTACTTC. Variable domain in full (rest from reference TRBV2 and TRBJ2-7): EPEVTQTPSHQVTQMGQEVILRCVPISNHLYFYWYRQILGQKVEFLVSFYNNEISEKSEIFDDQFSVERPDGSNFTLKIRSTKLEDSAMYFCASSEIYEQYFGPGTRLTVT.

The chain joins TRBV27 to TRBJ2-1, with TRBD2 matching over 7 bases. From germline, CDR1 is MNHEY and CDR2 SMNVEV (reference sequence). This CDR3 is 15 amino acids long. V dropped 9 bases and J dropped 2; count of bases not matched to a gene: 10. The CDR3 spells CASERAGRAYNEQFF. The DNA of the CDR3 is TGTGCCAGTGAACGAGCGGGAAGGGCCTACAATGAGCAGTTCTTC.

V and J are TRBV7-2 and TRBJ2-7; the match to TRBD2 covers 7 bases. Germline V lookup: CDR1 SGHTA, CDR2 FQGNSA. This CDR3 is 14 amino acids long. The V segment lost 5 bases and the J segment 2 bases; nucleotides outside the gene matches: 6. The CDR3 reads CASSPGLRTYEQYF. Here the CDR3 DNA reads TGTGCCAGCAGCCCGGGACTAAGGACCTACGAGCAGTACTTC.

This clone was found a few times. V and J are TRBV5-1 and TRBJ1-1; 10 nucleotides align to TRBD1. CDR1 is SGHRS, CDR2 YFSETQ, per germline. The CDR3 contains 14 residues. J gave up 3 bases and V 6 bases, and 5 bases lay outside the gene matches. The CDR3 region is CASTPGTGDTEAFF. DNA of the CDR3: TGCGCCAGCACTCCGGGGACAGGGGACACTGAAGCTTTCTTT. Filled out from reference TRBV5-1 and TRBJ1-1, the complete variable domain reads KAGVTQTPRYLIKTRGQQVTLSCSPISGHRSVSWYQQTPGQGLQFLFEYFSETQRNKGNFPGRFSGRQFSNSRSEMNVSTLELGDSALYLCASTPGTGDTEAFFGQGTRLTVV.

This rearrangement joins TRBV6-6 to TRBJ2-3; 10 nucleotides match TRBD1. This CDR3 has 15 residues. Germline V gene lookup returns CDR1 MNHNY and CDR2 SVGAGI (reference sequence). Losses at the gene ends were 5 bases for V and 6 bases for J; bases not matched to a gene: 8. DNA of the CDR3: TGTGCCAGCAGTGGGAACGCGGGACAGGGGGATACGCAGTATTTT. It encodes CASSGNAGQGDTQYF.

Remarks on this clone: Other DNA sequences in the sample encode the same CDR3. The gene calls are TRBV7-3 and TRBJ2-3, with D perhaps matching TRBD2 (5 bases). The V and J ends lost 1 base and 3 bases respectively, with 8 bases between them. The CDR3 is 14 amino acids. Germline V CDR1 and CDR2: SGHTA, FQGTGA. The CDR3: CASSLMGGTDTQYF. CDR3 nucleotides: TGTGCCAGCAGCTTAATGGGCGGGACAGATACGCAGTATTTT.

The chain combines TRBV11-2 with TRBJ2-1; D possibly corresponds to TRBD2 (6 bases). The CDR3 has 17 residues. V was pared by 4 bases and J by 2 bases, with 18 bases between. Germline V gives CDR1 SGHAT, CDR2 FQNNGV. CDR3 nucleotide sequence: TGTGCCAGCAGCTCCCTGACGGGACTCCGGGCCTACAATGAGCAGTTCTTC. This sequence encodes CASSSLTGLRAYNEQFF.

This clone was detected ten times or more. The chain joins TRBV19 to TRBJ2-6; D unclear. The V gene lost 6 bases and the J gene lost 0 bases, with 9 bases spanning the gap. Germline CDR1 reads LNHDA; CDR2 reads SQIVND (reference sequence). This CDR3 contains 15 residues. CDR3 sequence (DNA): TGTGCCAGTAGGTTATTCCACTCTGGGGCCAACGTCCTGACTTTC. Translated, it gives CASRLFHSGANVLTF.

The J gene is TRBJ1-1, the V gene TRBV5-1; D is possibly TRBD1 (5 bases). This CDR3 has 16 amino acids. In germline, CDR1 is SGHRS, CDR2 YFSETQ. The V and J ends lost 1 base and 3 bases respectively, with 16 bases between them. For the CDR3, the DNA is TGCGCCAGCAGCTTGTCGGGAGGGGCGCGGCACACTGAAGCTTTCTTT. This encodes CASSLSGGARHTEAFF.

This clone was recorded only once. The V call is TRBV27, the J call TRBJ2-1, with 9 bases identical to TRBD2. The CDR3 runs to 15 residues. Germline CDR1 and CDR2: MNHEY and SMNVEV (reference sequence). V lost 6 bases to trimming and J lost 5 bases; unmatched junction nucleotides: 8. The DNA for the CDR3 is TGTGCCAGCAGGGGGCGTAGCGGGGGCAACAATGAGCAGTTCTTC. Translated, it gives CASRGRSGGNNEQFF.

This CDR3 is CATVGVLGRAQPQHF. Here the CDR3 DNA reads TGTGCCACCGTGGGGGTATTAGGGCGTGCTCAGCCCCAGCATTTT. The chain is built from TRBV28 and TRBJ1-5, with a weak D call TRBD1 (5 bases). The germline V gene encodes CDR1 MDHEN and CDR2 SYDVKM. V lost 10 bases, J lost 6 bases, and 22 bases lay in between. CDR3 length: 15 amino acids. The full variable domain, with the rest looked up from reference TRBV28 and TRBJ1-5, is DVKVTQSSRYLVKRTGEKVFLECVQDMDHENMFWYRQDPGLGLRLIYFSYDVKMKEKGDIPEGYSVSREKKERFSLILESASTNQTSMYLCATVGVLGRAQPQHFGDGTRLSIL.